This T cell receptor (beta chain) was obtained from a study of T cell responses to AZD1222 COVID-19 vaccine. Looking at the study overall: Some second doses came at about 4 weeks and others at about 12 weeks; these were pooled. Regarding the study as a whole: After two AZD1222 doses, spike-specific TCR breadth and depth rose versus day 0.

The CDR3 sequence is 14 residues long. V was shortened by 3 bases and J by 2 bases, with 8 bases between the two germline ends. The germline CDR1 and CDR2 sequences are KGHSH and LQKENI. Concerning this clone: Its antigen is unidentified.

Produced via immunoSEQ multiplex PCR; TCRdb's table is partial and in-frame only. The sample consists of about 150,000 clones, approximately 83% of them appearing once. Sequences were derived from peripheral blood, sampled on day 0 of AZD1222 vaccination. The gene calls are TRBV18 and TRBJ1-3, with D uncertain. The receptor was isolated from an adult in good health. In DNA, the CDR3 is TGTGCCAGCTCACCGTCGGCGGCTGGAAACACCATATATTTT. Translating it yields CASSPSAAGNTIYF. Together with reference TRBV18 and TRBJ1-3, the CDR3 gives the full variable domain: NAGVMQNPRHLVRRRGQEARLRCSPMKGHSHVYWYRQLPEEGLKFMVYLQKENIIDESGMPKERFSAEFPKEGPSILRIQQVVRGDSAAYFCASSPSAAGNTIYFGEGSWLTVV.